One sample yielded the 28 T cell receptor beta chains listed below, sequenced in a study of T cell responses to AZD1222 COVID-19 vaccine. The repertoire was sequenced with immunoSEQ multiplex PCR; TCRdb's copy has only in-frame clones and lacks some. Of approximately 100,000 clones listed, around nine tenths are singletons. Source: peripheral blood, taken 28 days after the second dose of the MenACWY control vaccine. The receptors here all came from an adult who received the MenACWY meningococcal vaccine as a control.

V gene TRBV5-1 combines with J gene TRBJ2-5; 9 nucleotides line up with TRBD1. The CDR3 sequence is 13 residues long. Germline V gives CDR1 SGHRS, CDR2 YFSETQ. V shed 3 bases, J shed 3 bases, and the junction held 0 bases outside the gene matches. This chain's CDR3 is CASSWTGEETQYF. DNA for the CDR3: TGCGCCAGCAGCTGGACAGGGGAAGAGACCCAGTACTTC.

CDR3 amino acids: CASSLVGGGSNQPQHF. The DNA of the CDR3 is TGTGCCAGCAGCTTAGTCGGAGGGGGGAGCAATCAGCCCCAGCATTTT. V gene TRBV11-2 combines with J gene TRBJ1-5; D is perhaps TRBD1 (6 bases). CDR3 length: 16 amino acids. V was trimmed by 1 base and J by 1 base, leaving 11 bases between them. The germline V gene encodes CDR1 SGHAT and CDR2 FQNNGV.

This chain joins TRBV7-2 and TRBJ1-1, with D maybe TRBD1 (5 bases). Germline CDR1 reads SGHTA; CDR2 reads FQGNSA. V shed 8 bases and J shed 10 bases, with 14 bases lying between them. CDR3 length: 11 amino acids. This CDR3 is CASGPGLGAFF. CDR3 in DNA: TGTGCCAGCGGTCCGGGACTAGGAGCTTTCTTT.

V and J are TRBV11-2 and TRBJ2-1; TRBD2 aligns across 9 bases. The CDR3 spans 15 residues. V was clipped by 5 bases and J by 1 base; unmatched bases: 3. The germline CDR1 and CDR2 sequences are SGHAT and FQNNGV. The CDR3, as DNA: TGTGCCAGCAGCACTACTAGCGGGTCCTACAATGAGCAGTTCTTC. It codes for CASSTTSGSYNEQFF.

The CDR3 DNA sequence: TGTGCCAGCAGAGGGACAGGGAACTATGGCTACACCTTC. Amino acid sequence: CASRGTGNYGYTF. The rearrangement uses TRBV28 and TRBJ1-2, with 9 bases lining up with TRBD1. V dropped 6 bases and J dropped 2; count of bases not matched to a gene: 1. This CDR3 is built from 13 residues. The germline V gene has CDR1 MDHEN and CDR2 SYDVKM.

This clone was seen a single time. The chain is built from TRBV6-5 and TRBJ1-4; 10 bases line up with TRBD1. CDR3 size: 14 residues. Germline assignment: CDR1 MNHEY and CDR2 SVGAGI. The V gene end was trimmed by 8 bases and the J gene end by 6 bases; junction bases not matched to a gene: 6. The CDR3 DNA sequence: TGTGCCAGCGTTACCGGGACAGGGGATGAAAAACTGTTTTTT. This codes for CASVTGTGDEKLFF.

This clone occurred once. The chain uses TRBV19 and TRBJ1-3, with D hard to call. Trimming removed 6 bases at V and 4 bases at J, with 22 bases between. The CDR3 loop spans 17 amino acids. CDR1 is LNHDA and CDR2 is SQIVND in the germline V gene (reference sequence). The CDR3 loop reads CASRNLEGPPKGNTIYF. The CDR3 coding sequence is TGTGCCAGTAGAAACCTCGAAGGACCTCCGAAAGGAAACACCATATATTTT.

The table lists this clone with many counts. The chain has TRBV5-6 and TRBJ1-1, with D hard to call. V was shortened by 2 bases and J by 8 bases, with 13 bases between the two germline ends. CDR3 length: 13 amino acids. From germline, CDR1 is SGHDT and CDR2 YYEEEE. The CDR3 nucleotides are TGTGCCAGCAGCTTCAAAGGGCAGGAGGAAGCTTTCTTT. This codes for CASSFKGQEEAFF. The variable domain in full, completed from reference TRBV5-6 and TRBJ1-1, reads DAGVTQSPTHLIKTRGQQVTLRCSPKSGHDTVSWYQQALGQGPQFIFQYYEEEERQRGNFPDRFSGHQFPNYSSELNVNALLLGDSALYLCASSFKGQEEAFFGQGTRLTVV.

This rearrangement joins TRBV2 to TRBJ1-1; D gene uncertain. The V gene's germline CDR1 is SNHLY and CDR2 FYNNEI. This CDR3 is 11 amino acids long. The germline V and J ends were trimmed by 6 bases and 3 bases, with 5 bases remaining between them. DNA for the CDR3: TGTGCCAGCAGGGGGTACACTGAAGCTTTCTTT. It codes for CASRGYTEAFF.

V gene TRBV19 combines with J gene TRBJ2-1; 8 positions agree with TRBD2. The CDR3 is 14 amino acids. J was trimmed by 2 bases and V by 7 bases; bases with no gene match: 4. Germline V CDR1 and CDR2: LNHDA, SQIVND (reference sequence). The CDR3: CASNFGGAYNEQFF. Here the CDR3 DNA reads TGTGCCAGTAATTTCGGGGGGGCCTACAATGAGCAGTTCTTC.

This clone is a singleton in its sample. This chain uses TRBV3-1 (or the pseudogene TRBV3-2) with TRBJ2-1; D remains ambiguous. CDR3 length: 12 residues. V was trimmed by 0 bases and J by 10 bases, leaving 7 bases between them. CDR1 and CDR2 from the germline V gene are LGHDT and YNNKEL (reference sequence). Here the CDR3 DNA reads TGTGCCAGCAGCCAAGATTCCCCCGAGCAGTTCTTC. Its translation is CASSQDSPEQFF.

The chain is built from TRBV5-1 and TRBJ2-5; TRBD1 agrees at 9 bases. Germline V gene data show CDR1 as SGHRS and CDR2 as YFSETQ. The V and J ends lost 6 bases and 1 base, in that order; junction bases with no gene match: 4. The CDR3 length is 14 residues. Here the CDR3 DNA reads TGCGCCAGCAACAGGGGGCTATCCCAAGAGACCCAGTACTTC. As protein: CASNRGLSQETQYF. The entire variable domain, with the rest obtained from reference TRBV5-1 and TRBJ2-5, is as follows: KAGVTQTPRYLIKTRGQQVTLSCSPISGHRSVSWYQQTPGQGLQFLFEYFSETQRNKGNFPGRFSGRQFSNSRSEMNVSTLELGDSALYLCASNRGLSQETQYFGPGTRLLVL.

DNA for the CDR3: TGTGCCAGCAGTCTGGGACAGGGGGCGGGAGAGCAGTACTTC. Translation gives CASSLGQGAGEQYF. The genes are TRBV11-2 and TRBJ2-7; 12 positions match TRBD1. CDR1 is SGHAT and CDR2 is FQNNGV in the germline V gene. The CDR3 totals 14 residues. After removal of 6 bases from V and 7 bases from J, the junction contained 7 bases not matched to a gene.

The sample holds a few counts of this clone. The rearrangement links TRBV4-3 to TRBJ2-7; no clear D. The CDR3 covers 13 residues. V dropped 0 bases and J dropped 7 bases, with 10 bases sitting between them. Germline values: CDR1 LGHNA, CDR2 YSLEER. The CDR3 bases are TGCGCCAGCAGCCAAGATATGGCGGTGGAGCAGTACTTC. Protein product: CASSQDMAVEQYF.

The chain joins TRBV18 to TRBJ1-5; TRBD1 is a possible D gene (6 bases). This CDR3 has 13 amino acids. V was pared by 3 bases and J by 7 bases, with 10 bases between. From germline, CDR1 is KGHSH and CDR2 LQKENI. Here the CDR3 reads CASSPRGEQPQHF. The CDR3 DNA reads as TGTGCCAGCTCACCGAGGGGGGAACAGCCCCAGCATTTT.

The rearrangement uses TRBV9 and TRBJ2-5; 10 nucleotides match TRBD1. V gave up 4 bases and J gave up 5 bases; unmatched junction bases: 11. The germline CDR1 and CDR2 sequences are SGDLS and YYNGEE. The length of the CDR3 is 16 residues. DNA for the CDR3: TGTGCCAGCAGCCCCAACCCCGGACAGGGGGGGGAGACCCAGTACTTC. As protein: CASSPNPGQGGETQYF.

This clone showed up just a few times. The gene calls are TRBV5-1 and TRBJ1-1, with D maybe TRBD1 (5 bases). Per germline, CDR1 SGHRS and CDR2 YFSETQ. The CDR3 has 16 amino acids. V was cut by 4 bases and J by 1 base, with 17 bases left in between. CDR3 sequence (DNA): TGCGCCAGCAGCGTTGCTCCCGGGACTCCGAACACTGAAGCTTTCTTT. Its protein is CASSVAPGTPNTEAFF.

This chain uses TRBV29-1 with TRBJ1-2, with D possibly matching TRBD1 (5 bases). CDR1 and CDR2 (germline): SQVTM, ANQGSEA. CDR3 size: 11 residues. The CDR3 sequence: CTTSGGHGYTF. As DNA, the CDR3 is TGCACTACCAGTGGGGGACATGGCTACACCTTC.

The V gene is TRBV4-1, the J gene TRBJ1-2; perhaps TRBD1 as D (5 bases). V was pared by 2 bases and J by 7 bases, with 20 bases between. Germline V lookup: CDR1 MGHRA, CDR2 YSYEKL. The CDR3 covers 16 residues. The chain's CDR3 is CASSQRLPGKQGGYTF. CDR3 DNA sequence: TGCGCCAGCAGCCAACGACTCCCGGGAAAGCAGGGTGGCTACACCTTC.

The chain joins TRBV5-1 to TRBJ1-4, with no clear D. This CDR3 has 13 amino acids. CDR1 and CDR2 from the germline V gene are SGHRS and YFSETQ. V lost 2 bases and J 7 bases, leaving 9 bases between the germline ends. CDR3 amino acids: CASSFMGSEKLFF. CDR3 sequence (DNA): TGCGCCAGCAGCTTCATGGGATCTGAAAAACTGTTTTTT.

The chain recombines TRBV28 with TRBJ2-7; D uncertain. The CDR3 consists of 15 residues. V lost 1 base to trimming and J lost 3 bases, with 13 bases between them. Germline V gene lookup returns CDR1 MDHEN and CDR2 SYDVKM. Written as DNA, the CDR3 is TGTGCCAGCAGTTTATCGTCAGGTGGCAGCTACGAGCAGTACTTC. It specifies CASSLSSGGSYEQYF. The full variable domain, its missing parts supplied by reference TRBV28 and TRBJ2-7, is DVKVTQSSRYLVKRTGEKVFLECVQDMDHENMFWYRQDPGLGLRLIYFSYDVKMKEKGDIPEGYSVSREKKERFSLILESASTNQTSMYLCASSLSSGGSYEQYFGPGTRLTVT.

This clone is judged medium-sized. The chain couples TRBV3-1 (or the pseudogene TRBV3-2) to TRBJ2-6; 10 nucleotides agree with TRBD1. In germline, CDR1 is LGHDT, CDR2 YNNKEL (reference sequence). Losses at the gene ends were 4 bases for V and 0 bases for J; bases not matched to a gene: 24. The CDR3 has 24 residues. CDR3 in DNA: TGTGCCAGCAGCCCGCAAGACCTAACCGGGACAGGGGCCGCCGTGGGCTCTGGGGCCAACGTCCTGACTTTC. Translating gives CASSPQDLTGTGAAVGSGANVLTF.

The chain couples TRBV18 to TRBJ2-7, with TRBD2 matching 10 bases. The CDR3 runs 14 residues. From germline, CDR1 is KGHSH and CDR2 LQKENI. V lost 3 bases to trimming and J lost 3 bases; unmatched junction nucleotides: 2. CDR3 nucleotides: TGTGCCAGCTCACCTCTAGCGGGGGTCTACGAGCAGTACTTC. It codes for CASSPLAGVYEQYF. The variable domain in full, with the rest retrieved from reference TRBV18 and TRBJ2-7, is NAGVMQNPRHLVRRRGQEARLRCSPMKGHSHVYWYRQLPEEGLKFMVYLQKENIIDESGMPKERFSAEFPKEGPSILRIQQVVRGDSAAYFCASSPLAGVYEQYFGPGTRLTVT.

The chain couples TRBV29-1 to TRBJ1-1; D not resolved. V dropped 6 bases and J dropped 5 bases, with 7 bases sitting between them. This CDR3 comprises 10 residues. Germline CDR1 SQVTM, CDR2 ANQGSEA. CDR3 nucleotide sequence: TGCAGCGTCCTAAGGACTGAAGCTTTCTTT. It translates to CSVLRTEAFF. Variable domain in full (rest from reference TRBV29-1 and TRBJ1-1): SAVISQKPSRDICQRGTSLTIQCQVDSQVTMMFWYRQQPGQSLTLIATANQGSEATYESGFVIDKFPISRPNLTFSTLTVSNMSPEDSSIYLCSVLRTEAFFGQGTRLTVV.

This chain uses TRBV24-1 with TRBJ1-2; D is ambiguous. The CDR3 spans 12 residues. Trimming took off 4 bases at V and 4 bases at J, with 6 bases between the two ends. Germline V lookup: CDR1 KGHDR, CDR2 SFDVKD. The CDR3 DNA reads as TGTGCCACCAGTGACGGATTCTATGGCTACACCTTC. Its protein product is CATSDGFYGYTF.

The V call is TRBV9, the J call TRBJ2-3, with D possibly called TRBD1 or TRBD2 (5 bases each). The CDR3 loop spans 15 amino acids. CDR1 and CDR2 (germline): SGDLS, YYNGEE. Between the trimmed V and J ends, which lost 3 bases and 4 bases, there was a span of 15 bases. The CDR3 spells CASSGWDQGADTQYF. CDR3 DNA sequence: TGTGCCAGCAGCGGATGGGACCAGGGCGCAGATACGCAGTATTTT.

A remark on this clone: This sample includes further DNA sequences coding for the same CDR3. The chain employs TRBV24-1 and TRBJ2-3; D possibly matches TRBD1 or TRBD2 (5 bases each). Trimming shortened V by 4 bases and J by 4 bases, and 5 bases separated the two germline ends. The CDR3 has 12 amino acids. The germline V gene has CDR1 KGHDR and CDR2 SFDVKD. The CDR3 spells CATSEGADTQYF. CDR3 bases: TGTGCCACCAGTGAGGGGGCAGATACGCAGTATTTT.

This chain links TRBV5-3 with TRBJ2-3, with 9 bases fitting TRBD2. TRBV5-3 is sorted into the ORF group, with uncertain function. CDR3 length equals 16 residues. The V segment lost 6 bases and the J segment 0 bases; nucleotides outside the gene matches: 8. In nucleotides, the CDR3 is TGTGCCAGAAAAGGGGCTAGCGGGGTAAGCACAGATACGCAGTATTTT. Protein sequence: CARKGASGVSTDTQYF.